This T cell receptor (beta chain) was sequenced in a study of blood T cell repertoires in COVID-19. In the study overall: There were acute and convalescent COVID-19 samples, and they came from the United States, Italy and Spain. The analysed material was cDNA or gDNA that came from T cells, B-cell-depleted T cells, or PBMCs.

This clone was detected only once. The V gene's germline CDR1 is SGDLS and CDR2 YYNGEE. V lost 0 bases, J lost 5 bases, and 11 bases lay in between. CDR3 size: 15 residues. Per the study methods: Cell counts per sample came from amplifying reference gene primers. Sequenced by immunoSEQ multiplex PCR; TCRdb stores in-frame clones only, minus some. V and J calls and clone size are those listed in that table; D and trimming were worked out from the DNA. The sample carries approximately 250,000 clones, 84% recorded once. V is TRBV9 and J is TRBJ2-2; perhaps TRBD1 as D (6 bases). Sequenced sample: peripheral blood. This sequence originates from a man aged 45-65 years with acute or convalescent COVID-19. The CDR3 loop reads CASSVADRRTGELFF. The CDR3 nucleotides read TGTGCCAGCAGCGTAGCCGACAGGCGAACCGGGGAGCTGTTTTTT.